Sequencing of this T cell receptor beta chain was carried out in a study of blood T cell repertoires in COVID-19. Study details: PBMCs, B-cell-depleted T cells, or T cells provided the cDNA or gDNA that made up the material.

This CDR3 is built from 14 residues. V was pared by 4 bases and J by 4 bases, with 2 bases of the junction left unmatched. CDR1 SGHTA and CDR2 FQGTGA come from the germline V gene. Clinical histories supplied by participants themselves formed the basis of cohort assignment. Using immunoSEQ multiplex PCR, the repertoire was profiled, and TCRdb retains in-frame clones only, with some absent. The sample gives a few hundred thousand clones, about nine tenths of which show up once; roughly a tenth is in the top ten. The rearrangement links TRBV7-3 to TRBJ2-1; TRBD1 aligns across 9 bases. The clonotype comes from a woman in her thirties or forties who had recovered from COVID-19. The sequenced sample was PBMCs or T cells enriched from blood (not recorded which). The CDR3 nucleotides are TGTGCCAGCAGCTCGGGACAGGGTTACAATGAGCAGTTCTTC. Residues: CASSSGQGYNEQFF.